This entry lists 29 T cell receptor beta chains sequenced from one sample in a study of shared clonotypes between healthy human individuals (dated by TCRdb to about 2020). Libraries were made using the immunoSEQ multiplex PCR assay. The table comes from immuneACCESS by way of TCRdb, which keeps in-frame sequences with V and J called. Part of the clones is missing from these tables; in studies checked, under half for an unresolved V gene and the rest for unknown reasons. Recorded for this sample are about 2.3 million clones; about nine tenths of them occurred a single time. 0.3% to 0.4% of the sample rests with the top ten. Specimen: naive CD4+ T cells from PBMCs. Per the publication, the cell subset or site label means: CD45RA+ positively selected. These TCRs come from a man aged 18-30 years in good health. Some clones in this sample may be carry-over from other donors' samples.

The chain links TRBV6-1 to TRBJ1-5; 8 bases agree with TRBD1. Germline-derived CDR1 and CDR2 are MNHNS and SASEGT. The CDR3 sequence is 16 residues long. Trimming took 1 base from V and 4 from J; bases not matched to a gene: 6. CDR3 DNA: TGTGCCAGCAGTGAAGGGACAGGGCTTTGGAATCAGCCCCAGCATTTT. It encodes CASSEGTGLWNQPQHF.

The chain couples TRBV7-6 to TRBJ2-1; D is ambiguous. CDR3 length: 12 amino acids. Trimming removed 6 bases from V and 9 bases from J, with 12 bases in between. Per germline, CDR1 SGHVS and CDR2 FNYEAQ. The CDR3 loop is CASSLNRGEQFF. CDR3 DNA sequence: TGTGCCAGCAGTCTAAACAGAGGTGAGCAGTTCTTC.

This chain links TRBV6-1 with TRBJ2-2; a possible D gene is TRBD1 (5 bases). The CDR3 is made up of 18 amino acids. The V end lost 1 base, the J end lost 6 bases, and 21 bases lay between the germline ends. Germline V gene lookup returns CDR1 MNHNS and CDR2 SASEGT. DNA for the CDR3: TGTGCCAGCAGTGAAGGGCTTTGGGGCAGGGTCCCCCCCGGGGAGCTGTTTTTT. It translates to CASSEGLWGRVPPGELFF.

The chain joins TRBV28 to TRBJ2-1, with 13 positions matching TRBD2. This CDR3 spans 14 amino acids. Germline CDR1 and CDR2: MDHEN and SYDVKM. V lost 7 bases, J lost 10 bases, and 7 bases stayed unmatched. Here the CDR3 DNA reads TGTGCCAGCACCCCGGGACTAGCGGGAAAGGAGCAGTTCTTC. Amino acid sequence: CASTPGLAGKEQFF.

The chain carries TRBV18 and TRBJ2-1; 7 nucleotides agree with TRBD2. The germline V gene encodes CDR1 KGHSH and CDR2 LQKENI. After removal of 3 bases from V and 3 bases from J, the junction contained 2 bases not matched to a gene. This CDR3 has 14 amino acids. The CDR3 is CASSPTSDYNEQFF. CDR3 in DNA: TGTGCCAGCTCACCTACTAGCGACTACAATGAGCAGTTCTTC.

This rearrangement joins TRBV28 to TRBJ2-7; D may be TRBD2 (5 bases). CDR1 is MDHEN and CDR2 is SYDVKM in the germline V gene. The CDR3 length is 14 residues. Trimming stripped 7 bases from V and 9 bases from J, with 22 bases between. The CDR3 DNA follows: TGTGCCAGCACCCCCCCGGCGGGCCCAGAGGGGCAGTACTTC. Translating it yields CASTPPAGPEGQYF.

V and J are TRBV5-4 and TRBJ1-2; D remains ambiguous. Trimming removed 2 bases at V and 8 bases at J, with 7 bases between. The CDR3 runs 11 residues. Germline CDR1 and CDR2: SGHNT and YYREEE (reference sequence). Here the CDR3 reads CASSFLGGYTF. The CDR3 nucleotides are TGTGCCAGCAGCTTCTTAGGGGGCTACACCTTC.

The chain recombines TRBV7-3 with TRBJ1-1; 8 nucleotides line up with TRBD1. With 0 bases clipped from V and 3 bases from J, the junction kept 3 bases outside the gene matches. The CDR3 runs 15 residues. CDR1 SGHTA and CDR2 FQGTGA come from the germline V gene. The CDR3 DNA follows: TGTGCCAGCAGCTTAACTCCCAGGGGGCACACTGAAGCTTTCTTT. This sequence encodes CASSLTPRGHTEAFF.

The gene calls are TRBV4-3 and TRBJ2-1; the match to TRBD2 covers 9 bases. This CDR3 comprises 16 residues. V lost 0 bases, J lost 4 bases, and 4 bases stayed unmatched. Germline V gene sequence: CDR1 LGHNA, CDR2 YSLEER. CDR3 nucleotides: TGCGCCAGCAGCCAAGACGGGACTAGCAGTTACAATGAGCAGTTCTTC. This gives the protein CASSQDGTSSYNEQFF.

The rearrangement joins TRBV6-1 to TRBJ2-4; D possibly corresponds to TRBD2 (5 bases). Between the trimmed V and J ends, which lost 8 bases and 7 bases, there was a span of 9 bases. The CDR3 runs 11 residues. In germline, CDR1 is MNHNS, CDR2 SASEGT. Here the CDR3 DNA reads TGTGCCAGCGGTCCGGGGAACATTCAGTACTTC. Residues: CASGPGNIQYF.

CDR3 sequence (DNA): TGTGCCAGCACCCCCCAACCCCAGGCCGGCTACGAGCAGTACTTC. Protein sequence: CASTPQPQAGYEQYF. This chain connects TRBV7-2 to TRBJ2-7; no definite D call. The CDR3 length is 15 residues. From germline, CDR1 is SGHTA and CDR2 FQGNSA. Trimming stripped 7 bases from V and 3 bases from J, with 19 bases between.

This clone has a handful of counts. This chain connects TRBV7-9 to TRBJ1-1; TRBD1 might be the D (5 bases). The CDR3 has 11 residues. Trimming shortened V by 10 bases and J by 7 bases, and 13 bases separated the two germline ends. CDR1 SEHNR and CDR2 FQNEAQ come from the germline V gene (reference sequence). As DNA, the CDR3 is TGTGCCATACTAGGGGCAGATGAAGCTTTCTTT. Translated: CAILGADEAFF.

This rearrangement joins TRBV7-2 to TRBJ2-7; perhaps TRBD1 as D (6 bases). Germline V CDR1 and CDR2: SGHTA, FQGNSA. Trimming cost V 5 bases and J 8 bases, with 25 bases left between them. CDR3 size: 16 residues. CDR3: CASSPPTSTGFGKQYF. DNA of the CDR3: TGTGCCAGCAGCCCCCCCACCTCGACAGGCTTCGGCAAGCAGTACTTC.

The gene calls are TRBV10-3 and TRBJ2-3; TRBD2 matches 10 bases. Germline lookup yields CDR1 ENHRY and CDR2 SYGVKD. Germline trimming cut 6 bases from V and 1 base from J; bases unmatched to any gene: 13. There are 18 residues in the CDR3. The CDR3 protein is CAIRGGSGRARGTDTQYF. The CDR3 bases are TGTGCCATCAGAGGGGGAAGCGGGAGGGCCCGGGGCACAGATACGCAGTATTTT.

This chain connects TRBV6-6 to TRBJ2-3, with D tentatively TRBD2 (6 bases). Per the germline V gene, CDR1 is MNHNY and CDR2 is SVGAGI (reference sequence). V gave up 2 bases and J gave up 0 bases, with 12 bases separating them. The CDR3 runs to 16 residues. The chain's CDR3 is CASSYPGLYSTDTQYF. CDR3 DNA sequence: TGTGCCAGCAGTTACCCGGGACTCTATAGCACAGATACGCAGTATTTT.

The rearrangement joins TRBV5-1 to TRBJ2-3, with 9 bases that match TRBD1. The V gene end was trimmed by 4 bases and the J gene end by 2 bases; junction bases not matched to a gene: 11. The CDR3 is made up of 17 amino acids. Per the germline V gene, CDR1 is SGHRS and CDR2 is YFSETQ. The CDR3 protein is CASSTDRGGTATDTQYF. The CDR3 bases are TGCGCCAGCAGCACGGACAGGGGAGGGACTGCCACAGATACGCAGTATTTT.

The gene calls are TRBV18 and TRBJ1-1; D call uncertain. Germline loops: CDR1 KGHSH, CDR2 LQKENI. The CDR3 is made up of 12 amino acids. The germline V and J ends were trimmed by 3 bases and 13 bases, with 15 bases remaining between them. For the CDR3, the DNA is TGTGCCAGCTCACCTGACGGACCGTCAGTTTTCTTT. As protein: CASSPDGPSVFF.

This chain links TRBV27 with TRBJ2-1; TRBD2 matches at 9 bases. From germline, CDR1 is MNHEY and CDR2 SMNVEV (reference sequence). V lost 0 bases, J lost 9 bases, and 9 bases stayed unmatched. The CDR3 has 16 amino acids. CDR3 bases: TGTGCCAGCAGTTTATCAACCGGGACTAGCTATGGTGAGCAGTTCTTC. Amino acid sequence: CASSLSTGTSYGEQFF.

With respect to this clone: The same CDR3 can be traced to other DNA sequences in this sample. V gene TRBV5-1 combines with J gene TRBJ1-3, with a weak D call TRBD1 (5 bases). Trimming left V 0 bases short and J 0 bases short, with 10 bases between. The CDR3 totals 16 residues. Germline assignment: CDR1 SGHRS and CDR2 YFSETQ. CDR3 DNA: TGCGCCAGCAGCTTGGAAGGGGTCAGCTCTGGAAACACCATATATTTT. Translating it yields CASSLEGVSSGNTIYF.

CDR3 DNA sequence: TGCGCCAGCAGCTTGGCCCGGGAAAGCTATGGCTACACCTTC. It encodes CASSLARESYGYTF. The chain has TRBV5-1 and TRBJ1-2; D remains unclear. Trimming took 0 bases from V and 4 from J, leaving 10 bases between them. The CDR3 spans 14 residues. Germline V gives CDR1 SGHRS, CDR2 YFSETQ.

The chain employs TRBV27 and TRBJ2-7; tentatively, D is TRBD2 (5 bases). The CDR3 totals 14 residues. Germline CDR1 reads MNHEY; CDR2 reads SMNVEV (reference sequence). With 5 bases removed from V and 1 base from J, the gap between germline ends came to 12 bases. The CDR3: CASSALRGSYEQYF. The CDR3 DNA sequence: TGTGCCAGCAGTGCCCTCCGGGGTTCCTACGAGCAGTACTTC.

The chain has TRBV25-1 and TRBJ1-4; a possible D gene is TRBD1 (6 bases). The V end was cut by 4 bases, the J end by 13 bases, with 13 bases between. Per the germline V gene, CDR1 is MGHDK and CDR2 is SYGVNS. The CDR3 has 12 amino acids. The CDR3: CASSVPGQRLFF. The CDR3 DNA follows: TGTGCCAGCAGTGTGCCGGGACAACGACTGTTTTTT.

This clone has only one observation. V gene TRBV9 combines with J gene TRBJ2-3; D tentatively fits TRBD1 or TRBD2 (5 bases each). Looked up from germline, CDR1 is SGDLS and CDR2 is YYNGEE. CDR3 size: 17 residues. Trimming pared 2 bases from V and 2 bases from J, leaving 18 bases between. The CDR3: CASSVGMGRTYTDTQYF. The CDR3 nucleotides read TGTGCCAGCAGCGTCGGGATGGGGCGGACCTACACAGATACGCAGTATTTT.

As for this clone: Distinct nucleotide sequences in the sample also encode this CDR3. V and J are TRBV29-1 and TRBJ2-4, with no clear D. The CDR3 has 14 amino acids. Germline V gene sequence: CDR1 SQVTM, CDR2 ANQGSEA. V was cut by 4 bases and J by 0 bases, with 10 bases left in between. The CDR3 loop reads CSVVGRLAKNIQYF. CDR3 DNA: TGCAGCGTTGTCGGCAGACTAGCCAAAAACATTCAGTACTTC. Full variable domain (missing parts from reference TRBV29-1 and TRBJ2-4): SAVISQKPSRDICQRGTSLTIQCQVDSQVTMMFWYRQQPGQSLTLIATANQGSEATYESGFVIDKFPISRPNLTFSTLTVSNMSPEDSSIYLCSVVGRLAKNIQYFGAGTRLSVL.

This clone occurred once. The DNA for the CDR3 is TGTGCCAGCAGCGTTCGGACTAGCGGTGCCTACAATGAGCAGTTCTTC. Translating it yields CASSVRTSGAYNEQFF. V usage is TRBV9 and J usage is TRBJ2-1, with 10 bases matching TRBD2. The germline CDR1 and CDR2 sequences are SGDLS and YYNGEE. This CDR3 has 16 residues. The J segment lost 2 bases and the V segment lost 2 bases, leaving 4 bases of the junction unmatched.

This sequence joins TRBV6-5 and TRBJ1-2, with unresolved D. Trimming pared 0 bases from V and 4 bases from J, leaving 9 bases between. Germline values: CDR1 MNHEY, CDR2 SVGAGI. This CDR3 region has 14 residues. CDR3 nucleotides: TGTGCCAGCAGTTACTCGCTAAAGGGCTATGGCTACACCTTC. Protein sequence: CASSYSLKGYGYTF.

The genes are TRBV29-1 and TRBJ2-5; TRBD1 is a possible D gene (5 bases). Trimming stripped 7 bases from V and 0 bases from J, with 12 bases between. Per the germline V gene, CDR1 is SQVTM and CDR2 is ANQGSEA. The CDR3 covers 13 residues. DNA for the CDR3: TGCAGCGCTTTATCCAGGGACCAAGAGACCCAGTACTTC. Protein sequence: CSALSRDQETQYF.

The chain links TRBV27 to TRBJ1-5, with D perhaps matching TRBD1 (5 bases). The CDR3 runs 17 residues. Deletions cut 3 bases from V and 2 bases from J, with 17 bases between. Germline loops: CDR1 MNHEY, CDR2 SMNVEV (reference sequence). CDR3 region: CASSLERGRGGNQPQHF. CDR3 DNA: TGTGCCAGCAGTTTGGAGAGGGGCCGAGGAGGCAATCAGCCCCAGCATTTT.

CDR3 coding DNA: TGTGCCATCATGAGGGGCGGGAGTGGAGATACGCAGTATTTT. Residues: CAIMRGGSGDTQYF. V gene TRBV10-3 combines with J gene TRBJ2-3, with 7 bases that match TRBD2. CDR1 ENHRY and CDR2 SYGVKD come from the germline V gene. The CDR3 totals 14 residues. The V and J ends lost 7 bases and 5 bases, in that order; junction bases with no gene match: 9.